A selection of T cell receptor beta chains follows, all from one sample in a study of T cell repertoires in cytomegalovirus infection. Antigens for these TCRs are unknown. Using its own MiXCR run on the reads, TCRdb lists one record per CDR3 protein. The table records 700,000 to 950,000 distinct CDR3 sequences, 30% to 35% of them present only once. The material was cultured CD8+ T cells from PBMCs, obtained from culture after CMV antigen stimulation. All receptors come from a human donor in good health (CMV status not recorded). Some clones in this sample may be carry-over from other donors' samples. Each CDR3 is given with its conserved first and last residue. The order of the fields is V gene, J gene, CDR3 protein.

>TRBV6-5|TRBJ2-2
CASSPYSGELFF
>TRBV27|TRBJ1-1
CASSSDTEAFF
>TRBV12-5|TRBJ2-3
CASGSYSPDTQYF
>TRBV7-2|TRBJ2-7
CASSSIGDSYEQYF
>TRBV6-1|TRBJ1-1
CASSHRTGVNTEAFF
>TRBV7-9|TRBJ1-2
CASSLKQATSLDYGYTF
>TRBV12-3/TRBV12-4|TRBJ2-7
CASSWGDSYEQYF
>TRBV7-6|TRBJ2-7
CASSDIFGTGGEQYF
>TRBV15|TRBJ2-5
CATGRGLQETQYF
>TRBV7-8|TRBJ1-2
CASSLVWAESYTF
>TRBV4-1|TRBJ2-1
CASSQGGLVYNEQFF
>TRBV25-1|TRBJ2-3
CASSEKGSRTDTQYF
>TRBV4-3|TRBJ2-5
CASSQDPSGGARETQYF
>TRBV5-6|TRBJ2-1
CASSSMNNEQFF
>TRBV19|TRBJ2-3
CASSIMRGGDTQYF
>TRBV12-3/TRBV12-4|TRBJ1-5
CASSLEGLRPQHF
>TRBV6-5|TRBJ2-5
CASSYPPGTQYF
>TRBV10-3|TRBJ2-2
CAISGPNGGTPTGELFF
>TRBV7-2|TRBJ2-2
CASSLGVTNTGELFF
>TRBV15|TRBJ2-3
CATSRDLYTSGGVADTQYF
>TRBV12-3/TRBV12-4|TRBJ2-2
CASSPRDSPKGTGELFF
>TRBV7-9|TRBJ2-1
CASSLALGPHGVNEQFF
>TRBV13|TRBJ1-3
CASSSGKPSGNTIYF
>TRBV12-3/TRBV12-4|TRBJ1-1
CASSTNTEAFF
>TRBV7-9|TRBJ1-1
CASRGRGNTEAFF
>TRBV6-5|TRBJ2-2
CASSYWDVTGELFF
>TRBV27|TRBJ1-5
CASSLTGALQPQHF
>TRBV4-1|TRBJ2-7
CASSQVTGTGQYF
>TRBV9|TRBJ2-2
CASSQDRPGELFF
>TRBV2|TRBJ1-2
CASSEGAELYGYTF
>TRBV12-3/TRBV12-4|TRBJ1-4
CASSLAGHEKLFF
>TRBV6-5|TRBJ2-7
CASSLSDRHPSYEQYF
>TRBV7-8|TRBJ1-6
CASSPPGTENSPLHF
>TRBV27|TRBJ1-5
CASSLGGDQPQHF
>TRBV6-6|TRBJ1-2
CASSYPQVGFGGYTF
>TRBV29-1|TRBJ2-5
CSVGTTGPETQYF
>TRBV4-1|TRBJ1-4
CASSHPGPEKLFF
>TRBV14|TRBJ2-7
CASSQVKRAEQYF
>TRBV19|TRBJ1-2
CASGQEPNYGYTF
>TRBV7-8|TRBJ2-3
CASSMSYGTDTQYF
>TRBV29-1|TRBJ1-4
CSVLRTGRIEKLFF
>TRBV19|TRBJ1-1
CASSRNRGLNTEAFF
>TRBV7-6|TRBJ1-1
CASSLGQGGYTEAFF
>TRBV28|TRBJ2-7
CASSSQANSYEQYF
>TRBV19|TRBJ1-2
CASSPRDRGPKGYTF
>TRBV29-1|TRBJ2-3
CSVERAWDVRGTDTQYF
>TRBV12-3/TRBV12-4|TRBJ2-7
CASRGQGHGNEQYF
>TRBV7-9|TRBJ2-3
CASSSTGQYGTDTQYF
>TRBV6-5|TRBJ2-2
CASSYGPGIGELFF
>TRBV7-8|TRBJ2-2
CASSTGELFF
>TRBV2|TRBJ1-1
CASSGISERAGTEAFF
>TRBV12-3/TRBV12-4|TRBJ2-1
CASSLLGNGDEQFF
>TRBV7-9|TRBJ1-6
CASSPHDSYNSPLHF
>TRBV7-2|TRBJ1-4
CASSLGTGAVYEKLFF
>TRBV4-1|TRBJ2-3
CASSPLAGGPSDTQYF
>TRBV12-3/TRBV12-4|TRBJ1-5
CASSLALWGDEQPQHF
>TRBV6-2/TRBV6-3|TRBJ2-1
CASGGGWNEQFF
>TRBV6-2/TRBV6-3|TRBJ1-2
CASSYNGQGASGYTF
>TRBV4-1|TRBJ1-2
CASSPGPEFYGYTF
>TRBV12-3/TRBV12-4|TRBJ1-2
CASSLNSAGYTF